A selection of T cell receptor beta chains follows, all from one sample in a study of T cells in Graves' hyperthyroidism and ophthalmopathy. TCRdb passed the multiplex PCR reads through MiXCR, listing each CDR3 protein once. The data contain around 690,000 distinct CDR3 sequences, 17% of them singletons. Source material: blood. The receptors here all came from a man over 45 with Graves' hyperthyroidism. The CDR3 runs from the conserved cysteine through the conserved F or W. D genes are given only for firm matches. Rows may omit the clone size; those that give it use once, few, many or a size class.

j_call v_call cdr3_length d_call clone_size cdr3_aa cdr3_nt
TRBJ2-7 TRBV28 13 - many CAAIGTLSYEQYF TGTGCCGCCATAGGGACACTCTCCTACGAGCAGTACTTC
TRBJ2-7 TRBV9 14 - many CASSGDRSGYEQYF TGTGCCAGCAGCGGTGACAGGTCGGGGTACGAGCAGTACTTC
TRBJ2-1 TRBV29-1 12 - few CSVEKISDEQFF TGCAGCGTTGAAAAAATTTCCGACGAGCAGTTCTTC
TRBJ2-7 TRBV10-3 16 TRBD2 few CAISEGSGILSYEQHF TGTGCCATCAGTGAGGGGAGCGGGATTCTGTCCTACGAGCAGCACTTC
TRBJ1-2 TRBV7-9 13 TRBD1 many CASSPTGQATYTF TGTGCCAGCAGCCCAACCGGACAGGCGACCTACACCTTC
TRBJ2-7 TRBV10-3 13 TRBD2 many CAIRASGSYEQYF TGTGCCATCAGGGCTAGCGGCTCCTACGAGCAGTACTTC
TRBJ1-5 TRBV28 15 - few CASSFGFRGNQPQHF TGTGCCAGCAGTTTTGGCTTCAGGGGCAATCAGCCCCAGCATTTT
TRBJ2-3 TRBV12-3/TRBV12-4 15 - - CASSRLLRFTDTQYF TGTGCCAGCAGTCGCCTCCTTCGGTTCACAGATACGCAGTATTTT
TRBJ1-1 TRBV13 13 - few CASSARRLTEAFF TGTGCCAGCAGCGCGAGGAGACTCACTGAAGCTTTCTTT
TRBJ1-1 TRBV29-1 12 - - CSVEDTTFEAFF TGCAGCGTTGAAGATACGACCTTTGAAGCTTTCTTT
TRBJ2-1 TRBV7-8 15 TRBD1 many CASSSRDRGGNEQFF TGTGCCAGCAGCTCCCGGGACAGGGGTGGCAATGAGCAGTTCTTC
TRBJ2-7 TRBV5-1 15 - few CASSLWAGFSYEQYF TGCGCCAGCAGCTTGTGGGCAGGGTTCTCCTACGAGCAGTACTTC
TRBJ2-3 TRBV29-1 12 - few CSVVRDPDTQYF TGCAGCGTTGTACGGGACCCAGATACGCAGTATTTT
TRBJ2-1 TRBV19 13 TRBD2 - CASTSGSDNEQFF TGTGCCAGTACTAGCGGGTCCGACAATGAGCAGTTCTTC
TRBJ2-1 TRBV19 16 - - CASSVRSLGPYNEQFF TGTGCCAGTAGTGTTAGGTCCCTTGGCCCCTACAATGAGCAGTTCTTC
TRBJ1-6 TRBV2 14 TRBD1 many CASRGTGSSSPLHF TGTGCCAGCAGGGGGACAGGGTCTAGTTCACCCCTCCACTTT
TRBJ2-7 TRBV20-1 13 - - CSAREGSSYEQYF TGCAGTGCTAGGGAAGGAAGTTCCTACGAGCAGTACTTC
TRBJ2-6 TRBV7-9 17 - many CASSDLRRGSGANVLTF TGTGCCAGCAGCGACCTAAGGCGAGGGTCTGGGGCCAACGTCCTGACTTTC
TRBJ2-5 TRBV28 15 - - CASSPLDRNQDTQYF TGTGCCAGCAGTCCACTCGACAGGAACCAAGATACCCAGTACTTC
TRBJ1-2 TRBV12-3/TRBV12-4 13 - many CASSAGDGYGYTF TGTGCCAGCAGTGCCGGGGACGGCTATGGCTACACCTTC
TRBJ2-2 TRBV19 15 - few CASRQTESNTGELFF TGTGCCAGTAGACAGACAGAATCGAACACCGGGGAGCTGTTTTTT
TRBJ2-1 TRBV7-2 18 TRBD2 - CASSLAYDGLAGGSTQFF TGTGCCAGCAGCTTAGCCTACGACGGCCTAGCGGGAGGGTCCACACAGTTCTTC
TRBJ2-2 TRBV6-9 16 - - CASSYGLRGKAGELFF TGTGCCAGCAGTTACGGACTTCGGGGGAAGGCCGGGGAGCTGTTTTTT
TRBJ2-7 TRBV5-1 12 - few CASSFNTYEQYF TGCGCCAGCAGCTTCAACACCTACGAGCAGTACTTC
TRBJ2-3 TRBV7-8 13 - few CASSLPHLDTQYF TGTGCCAGCAGCTTGCCCCATCTTGATACGCAGTATTTT
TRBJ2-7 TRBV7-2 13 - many CASSLAGAGEQYF TGTGCCAGCAGCTTAGCAGGGGCAGGGGAGCAGTACTTC
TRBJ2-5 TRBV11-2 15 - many CASSVRDSHQETQYF TGTGCCAGCAGCGTCCGGGACTCCCACCAAGAGACCCAGTACTTC
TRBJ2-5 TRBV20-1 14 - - CSATPLGGQETQYF TGCAGTGCTACCCCCCTGGGGGGACAAGAGACCCAGTACTTC
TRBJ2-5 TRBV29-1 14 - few CSVTRGGNQETQYF TGCAGCGTTACCCGGGGTGGGAACCAAGAGACCCAGTACTTC
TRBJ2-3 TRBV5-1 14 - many CASSLGPPTDTQYF TGCGCCAGCAGCCTAGGACCCCCCACAGATACGCAGTATTTT
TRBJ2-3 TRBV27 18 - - CASGLETFRGGKADTQYF TGTGCCAGCGGTTTAGAAACCTTTAGGGGCGGGAAGGCAGATACGCAGTATTTT
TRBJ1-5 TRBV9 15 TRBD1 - CASSVGRGRNQPQHF TGTGCCAGCAGCGTTGGCAGGGGGCGTAATCAGCCCCAGCATTTT
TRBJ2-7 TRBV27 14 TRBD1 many CASSLWDRKAEQYF TGTGCCAGCAGTTTATGGGACAGGAAGGCCGAGCAGTACTTC
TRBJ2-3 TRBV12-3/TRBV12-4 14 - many CASSLGTASDTQYF TGTGCCAGCAGTTTGGGGACGGCGTCAGATACGCAGTATTTT
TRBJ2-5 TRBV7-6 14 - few CASSYHPDQETQYF TGTGCCAGCAGCTACCACCCAGACCAAGAGACCCAGTACTTC
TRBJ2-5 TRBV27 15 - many CASSFTAGRGETQYF TGTGCCAGCAGTTTTACGGCAGGGAGGGGGGAGACCCAGTACTTC
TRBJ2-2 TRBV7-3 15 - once CASSPSGQNTGELFF TGTGCCAGCAGCCCATCGGGACAGAACACCGGGGAGCTGTTTTTT
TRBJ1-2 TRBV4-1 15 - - CASSQDLPRQYGYTF TGCGCCAGCAGCCAAGATCTACCGCGACAGTATGGCTACACCTTC
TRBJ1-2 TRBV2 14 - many CASEFLQESAGYTF TGTGCCAGCGAGTTTCTACAGGAATCGGCTGGCTACACCTTC
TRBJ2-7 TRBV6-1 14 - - CASREQGPLGEQYF TGTGCCAGCAGGGAACAGGGACCCCTGGGGGAGCAGTACTTC
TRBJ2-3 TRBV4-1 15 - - CASSHSGTSTDTQYF TGCGCCAGCAGCCACTCCGGGACAAGCACAGATACGCAGTATTTT
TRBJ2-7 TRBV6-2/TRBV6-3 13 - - CASAAFSSYEQYF TGTGCCAGCGCGGCCTTTAGCTCCTACGAGCAGTACTTC
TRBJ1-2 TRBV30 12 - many CAWSPGIYGYTF TGTGCCTGGAGTCCCGGGATCTATGGCTACACCTTC
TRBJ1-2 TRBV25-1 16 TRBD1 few CASSESQGAANYGYTF TGTGCCAGCAGTGAGTCTCAGGGGGCAGCTAACTATGGCTACACCTTC
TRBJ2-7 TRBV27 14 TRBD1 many CASSYSQGAGEQYF TGTGCCAGCAGTTACAGCCAGGGGGCAGGAGAGCAGTACTTC
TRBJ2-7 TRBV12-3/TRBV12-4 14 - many CASSFGDIAYEQYF TGTGCCAGCAGTTTTGGGGACATCGCCTACGAGCAGTACTTC
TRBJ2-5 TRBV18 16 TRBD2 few CASSTFNGGGEETQYF TGTGCCAGCTCAACGTTCAATGGCGGGGGGGAAGAGACCCAGTACTTC
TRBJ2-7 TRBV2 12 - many CASNRDNYEQYF TGTGCCAGCAATCGGGACAACTACGAGCAGTACTTC
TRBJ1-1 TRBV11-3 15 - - CASSQPRGGNTEAFF TGTGCCAGCAGCCAACCGAGGGGCGGAAACACTGAAGCTTTCTTT
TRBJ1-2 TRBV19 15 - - CASSSAGTEDYGYTF TGTGCCAGTAGTTCCGCCGGGACTGAGGACTATGGCTACACCTTC
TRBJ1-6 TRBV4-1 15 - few CASSQDPVANSPLHF TGCGCCAGCAGCCAAGATCCGGTGGCGAATTCACCCCTCCACTTT
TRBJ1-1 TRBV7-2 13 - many CASSLRSATEAFF TGTGCCAGCAGCTTGCGATCGGCCACTGAAGCTTTCTTT
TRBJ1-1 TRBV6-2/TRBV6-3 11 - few CASSSGWEAFF TGTGCCAGCAGTTCTGGGTGGGAAGCTTTCTTT